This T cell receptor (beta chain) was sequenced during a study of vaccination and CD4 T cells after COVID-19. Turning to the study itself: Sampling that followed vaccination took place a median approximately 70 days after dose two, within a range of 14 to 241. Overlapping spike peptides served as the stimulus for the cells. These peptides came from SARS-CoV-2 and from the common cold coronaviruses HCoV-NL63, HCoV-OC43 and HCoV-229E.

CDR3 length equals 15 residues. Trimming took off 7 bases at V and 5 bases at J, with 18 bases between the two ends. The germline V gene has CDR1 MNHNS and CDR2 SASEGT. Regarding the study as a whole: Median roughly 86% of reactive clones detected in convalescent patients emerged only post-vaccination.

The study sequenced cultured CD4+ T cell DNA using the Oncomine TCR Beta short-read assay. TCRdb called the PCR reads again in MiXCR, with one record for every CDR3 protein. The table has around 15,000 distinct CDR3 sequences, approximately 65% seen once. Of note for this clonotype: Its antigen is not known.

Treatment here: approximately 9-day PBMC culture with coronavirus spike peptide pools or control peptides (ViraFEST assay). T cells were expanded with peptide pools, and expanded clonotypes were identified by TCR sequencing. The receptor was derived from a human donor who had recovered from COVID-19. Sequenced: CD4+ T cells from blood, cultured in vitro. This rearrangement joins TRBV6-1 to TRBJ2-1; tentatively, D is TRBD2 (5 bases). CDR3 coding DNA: TGTGCCAGCACCTCCGCGGGCCCCGGTGACAATGAGCAGTTCTTC. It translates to CASTSAGPGDNEQFF.